These 10 T cell receptor beta chains originate from one sample sequenced in a study of identical twins. TCRdb re-derived calls from the 5' RACE reads in MiXCR, one entry per CDR3 protein. This sample yields about 520,000 distinct CDR3 sequences, of which 20% to 25% are seen a single time; about 0.91% belongs to the top ten. This sample was also put to use in a study of T cells expressing NK-cell markers.

What was sequenced was CD4+ T cells sorted from blood. All receptors come from a woman aged 18-35 years in good health.

CDR3 nucleotide sequence: TGTGCCAGCTCATTGTCAGGGGCGCCCGACTCCTACGAGCAGTACTTC. Translated, it gives CASSLSGAPDSYEQYF. The chain joins TRBV18 to TRBJ2-7; D may be TRBD1 (6 bases). The CDR3 extends over 16 amino acids. V lost 5 bases to trimming and J lost 0 bases, with 17 bases between them. The germline CDR1 and CDR2 sequences are KGHSH and LQKENI.

The rearrangement joins TRBV9 to TRBJ2-3; D possibly corresponds to TRBD2 (5 bases). Germline V gene sequence: CDR1 SGDLS, CDR2 YYNGEE. This CDR3 has 13 amino acids. Trimming took off 3 bases at V and 1 base at J, with 6 bases between the two ends. The CDR3 spells CASSGGRTDTQYF. The CDR3 DNA is TGTGCCAGCAGCGGCGGGCGCACAGATACGCAGTATTTT.

This chain joins TRBV20-1 and TRBJ1-1, with D possibly TRBD1 on 5 matching bases. V was trimmed by 6 bases and J by 5 bases, leaving 13 bases between them. Germline CDR1 is DFQATT and CDR2 is SNEGSKA (reference sequence). The CDR3 totals 12 residues. As DNA, the CDR3 is TGCAGTGCCGGGGGGGGTTGGACTGAAGCTTTCTTT. This encodes CSAGGGWTEAFF.

This clonotype has a handful of counts. The chain joins TRBV12-3 or TRBV12-4 to TRBJ2-7, with D hard to call. The CDR3 has 15 residues. The V end lost 3 bases, the J end lost 0 bases, and 12 bases lay between the germline ends. CDR3 region: CASSLRQLSSYEQYF. CDR3 nucleotides: TGTGCCAGCAGTTTGAGACAACTTAGCTCCTACGAGCAGTACTTC.

This clonotype appeared many times. The V and J genes are TRBV29-1 and TRBJ1-1, with D unclear. In germline, CDR1 is SQVTM, CDR2 ANQGSEA. V lost 6 bases to trimming and J lost 1 base, with 9 bases between them. The CDR3 contains 12 residues. CDR3 sequence reads: CSVSSGNTEAFF. The CDR3 DNA reads TGCAGCGTGTCCAGTGGGAACACTGAAGCTTTCTTT.

The chain carries TRBV10-3 and TRBJ2-1, with D hard to call. Germline assignment: CDR1 ENHRY and CDR2 SYGVKD. V gave up 3 bases and J gave up 7 bases, with 7 bases separating them. This CDR3 has 12 residues. The CDR3 nucleotides are TGTGCCATCAGTGAACGAGCGAATGAGCAGTTCTTC. Translated: CAISERANEQFF.

This clonotype was counted between two and nine times. The V and J genes are TRBV10-3 and TRBJ2-7, with 11 bases lining up with TRBD1. The V and J ends lost 7 bases and 0 bases, in that order; junction bases with no gene match: 2. This CDR3 has 14 residues. Germline CDR1 is ENHRY and CDR2 is SYGVKD. This chain's CDR3 is CAITGTGGSYEQYF. The CDR3 nucleotides read TGTGCCATCACCGGGACAGGGGGCTCCTACGAGCAGTACTTC.

This clonotype appeared a few times. Here the CDR3 reads CSAGGASTDYGYTF. In DNA, the CDR3 is TGCAGTGCTGGAGGAGCCAGCACCGACTATGGCTACACCTTC. The chain has TRBV20-1 and TRBJ1-2; no firm D call. The CDR3 covers 14 residues. Germline assignment: CDR1 DFQATT and CDR2 SNEGSKA (reference sequence). V was trimmed by 5 bases and J by 3 bases, leaving 16 bases between them.

The V call is TRBV24-1, the J call TRBJ2-1; D perhaps matches TRBD2 (6 bases). The CDR3 is made up of 13 amino acids. V was cut by 5 bases and J by 9 bases, with 13 bases left in between. Germline values: CDR1 KGHDR, CDR2 SFDVKD. The CDR3 protein is CATSAGDGSEQFF. The CDR3 DNA is TGTGCCACCAGTGCGGGGGACGGGTCTGAGCAGTTCTTC.

The rearrangement joins TRBV14 to TRBJ2-1, with TRBD2 matching over 7 bases. V lost 1 base, J lost 7 bases, and 13 bases stayed unmatched. CDR1 SGHDN and CDR2 FVKESK come from the germline V gene. The CDR3 consists of 17 residues. The CDR3 DNA follows: TGTGCCAGCAGCCAAGCGATGGGGATTCCCGGGAGGAATGAGCAGTTCTTC. Translating gives CASSQAMGIPGRNEQFF.